A selection of T cell receptor beta chains follows, all from one sample in a study of blood T cell repertoires in COVID-19. The table came from immunoSEQ multiplex PCR; TCRdb's copy has only in-frame clones and leaves some out. The sample yields some 58,000 clones, about nine tenths seen once. Sample: peripheral blood. Every receptor here comes from a man aged 35 to 55 with acute or convalescent COVID-19. Both conserved end residues are part of each CDR3. Each record gives: CDR3 protein, CDR3 DNA, J gene, clone size, D gene, V gene. The D gene is left open where the match is weak. Clone size appears in some rows only: once, few, many, or a class for an expanded clone.

CDR3: CASLGKGTYEQYF
DNA: TGTGCCAGTTTGGGGAAGGGGACCTACGAGCAGTACTTC
J: TRBJ2-7
size: few
D: NA
V: TRBV5-6

CDR3: CASSLSPSGTAQYF
DNA: TGTGCCAGCAGTTTATCCCCTAGCGGGACCGCGCAGTATTTT
J: TRBJ2-3
size: NA
D: TRBD2
V: TRBV27

CDR3: CASLTSGNTGELFF
DNA: TGTGCCAGCCTGACTAGCGGGAACACCGGGGAGCTGTTTTTT
J: TRBJ2-2
size: NA
D: TRBD2
V: TRBV2

CDR3: CASSRTGTGELFF
DNA: TGTGCCAGCTCACGGACAGGAACCGGGGAGCTGTTTTTT
J: TRBJ2-2
size: NA
D: TRBD1
V: TRBV18

CDR3: CASSLSSTNEKLFF
DNA: TGCGCCAGCAGCTTGTCCAGTACTAATGAAAAACTGTTTTTT
J: TRBJ1-4
size: once
D: NA
V: TRBV5-1

CDR3: CASSLRTGGAADTQYF
DNA: TGTGCCAGCAGTTTAAGGACAGGGGGCGCCGCAGATACGCAGTATTTT
J: TRBJ2-3
size: NA
D: TRBD1
V: TRBV7-2

CDR3: CASSSHWGQGTHEQYF
DNA: TGTGCCAGCAGCTCTCACTGGGGACAGGGGACCCACGAGCAGTACTTC
J: TRBJ2-7
size: NA
D: TRBD1
V: TRBV5-5

CDR3: CSGLQGAGDNEQFF
DNA: TGCAGCGGTCTACAGGGGGCCGGGGATAATGAGCAGTTCTTC
J: TRBJ2-1
size: NA
D: TRBD1
V: TRBV29-1

CDR3: CASSLGRTSGRAPYF
DNA: TGTGCCAGCAGCTTGGGGCGGACTAGCGGGAGGGCCCCGTACTTC
J: TRBJ2-7
size: once
D: TRBD2
V: TRBV5-6

CDR3: CASSLDGYYEQYF
DNA: TGTGCCAGCAGCCTCGACGGGTACTACGAGCAGTACTTC
J: TRBJ2-7
size: NA
D: NA
V: TRBV11-3